This T cell receptor (beta chain) was identified in a study of shared clonotypes between healthy human individuals. The method was immunoSEQ multiplex PCR; TCRdb's version includes in-frame clones alone and lacks a portion of them. The profile shows 2,500,000 or so clones, 85% to 95% of them singletons. Germline loops: CDR1 SGHTA, CDR2 FQGNSA. The J segment lost 7 bases and the V segment lost 3 bases, leaving 6 bases of the junction unmatched. The CDR3 is 13 amino acids. Sequencing was done on a sample of naive CD4+ T cells from PBMCs. Subset specified: CD45RA+ positively selected. This sequence was found in a man between 18 and 29 years old in good health. Some clones in this sample may be carry-over from other donors' samples. The chain employs TRBV7-2 and TRBJ2-7; 7 bases are a match to TRBD1. This CDR3 is CASSLGTVGEQYF. The CDR3 DNA sequence: TGTGCCAGCAGCTTGGGGACAGTTGGTGAGCAGTACTTC.